This T cell receptor beta chain was recorded in a study of cytomegalovirus exposure and HLA in healthy donors. Donors consisted of healthy bone marrow donors. General study points: There were under 200 TCR beta chains listed as cytomegalovirus-associated. Certain sequence variants were highly shared and formed a cluster, and this cluster was likely a sequencing artifact. Published work reported that the classifier diagnosed cytomegalovirus status with high specificity and sensitivity.

This clone was detected only once. Its antigen remains unknown. Germline-derived CDR1 and CDR2 are PRHDT and FYEKMQ (reference sequence). V was cut by 4 bases and J by 5 bases, with 6 bases left in between. This CDR3 contains 13 residues. The primer mix had 60 Vbeta and 13 Jbeta primers. Here immunoSEQ multiplex PCR was the method, and the copy in TCRdb shows in-frame clones only, minus some. Of 150,000 or so clones listed, approximately 81% are singletons. This chain links TRBV13 with TRBJ1-6; D not certain. The sequenced material came from PBMCs. The sequence was obtained from a boy aged 2 to 10 in good health and CMV-seronegative. This CDR3 reads CASSYSHNSPLHF. CDR3 DNA sequence: TGTGCCAGCAGCTACAGTCATAATTCACCCCTCCACTTT.